The 32 T cell receptor beta chains listed next were all sequenced from one sample in a study of Ad26.COV2.S vaccination and SARS-CoV-2 variants. Treatment: over 15 received Ad26.COV2.S at low or high dose, single or two shots; roughly 5 received placebo; per-sample allocation not given. Day 63 following the first vaccine or placebo injection was when the samples were taken. Here immunoSEQ multiplex PCR was the method, and the copy in TCRdb shows in-frame clones only, minus some. Among hundreds of thousands of clones listed, around 90% were seen once. The source was peripheral blood, collected in a trial of Ad26.COV2.S vaccine versus placebo. Source of these receptors: a person between 18 and 60 years old who received the Ad26.COV2.S COVID-19 vaccine or a placebo.

The rearrangement uses TRBV6-5 and TRBJ2-3; D not resolved. Germline V CDR1 and CDR2: MNHEY, SVGAGI. This CDR3 is 10 amino acids long. Trimming shortened V by 8 bases and J by 6 bases, and 6 bases separated the two germline ends. CDR3 nucleotide sequence: TGTGCCAGCGTGGGGGATACGCAGTATTTT. Amino acids: CASVGDTQYF.

The chain combines TRBV6-2 or TRBV6-3 with TRBJ2-7; 9 positions match TRBD2. Trimming removed 0 bases from V and 6 bases from J; junction bases left unmatched: 3. The germline gives CDR1 MNHEY, CDR2 SVGEGT. The CDR3 has 14 residues. The CDR3 protein is CASSYSVTSGEQYF. The CDR3 bases are TGTGCCAGCAGTTACTCGGTGACTAGCGGCGAGCAGTACTTC.

V and J are TRBV30 and TRBJ2-7; the D gene could be TRBD1 or TRBD2 (5 bases each). The germline V gene has CDR1 GTSNPN and CDR2 SVGIG (reference sequence). The CDR3 loop spans 13 amino acids. V lost 4 bases, J lost 4 bases, and 14 bases lay in between. The CDR3 reads CAWNSGTLYEQYF. The DNA of the CDR3 is TGTGCCTGGAACTCGGGGACCCTTTACGAGCAGTACTTC.

The chain links TRBV7-8 to TRBJ2-6, with D maybe TRBD1 (5 bases). The germline gives CDR1 SGHVS, CDR2 FQNEAQ. There are 17 residues in the CDR3. V lost 3 bases to trimming and J lost 0 bases, with 12 bases between them. The CDR3 protein is CASSFPRQSSGANVLTF. CDR3 DNA sequence: TGTGCCAGCAGCTTTCCTAGACAGAGCTCTGGGGCCAACGTCCTGACTTTC. The full variable domain, with the rest looked up from reference TRBV7-8 and TRBJ2-6, is GAGVSQSPRYKVAKRGQDVALRCDPISGHVSLFWYQQALGQGPEFLTYFQNEAQLDKSGLPSDRFFAERPEGSVSTLKIQRTQQEDSAVYLCASSFPRQSSGANVLTFGAGSRLTVL.

The chain couples TRBV27 to TRBJ2-6; unclear D gene. V lost 3 bases to trimming and J lost 0 bases, with 15 bases between them. CDR3 length: 18 residues. The V gene's germline CDR1 is MNHEY and CDR2 SMNVEV (reference sequence). CDR3 region: CASSFNLIDRSGANVLTF. Written as DNA, the CDR3 is TGTGCCAGCAGTTTTAATTTGATCGACCGCTCTGGGGCCAACGTCCTGACTTTC. Complete variable domain (other parts from reference TRBV27 and TRBJ2-6): EAQVTQNPRYLITVTGKKLTVTCSQNMNHEYMSWYRQDPGLGLRQIYYSMNVEVTDKGDVPEGYKVSRKEKRNFPLILESPSPNQTSLYFCASSFNLIDRSGANVLTFGAGSRLTVL.

The DNA of the CDR3 is TGTGCCAGTAGTATACGGCTATTGGCAGATACGCAGTATTTT. As protein: CASSIRLLADTQYF. The chain carries TRBV19 and TRBJ2-3; no clear D gene. V lost 2 bases and J 4 bases, leaving 10 bases between the germline ends. This CDR3 is 14 amino acids long. Per the germline V gene, CDR1 is LNHDA and CDR2 is SQIVND (reference sequence). Combining the CDR3 with reference TRBV19 and TRBJ2-3 gives the whole variable domain DGGITQSPKYLFRKEGQNVTLSCEQNLNHDAMYWYRQDPGQGLRLIYYSQIVNDFQKGDIAEGYSVSREKKESFPLTVTSAQKNPTAFYLCASSIRLLADTQYFGPGTRLTVL.

The rearrangement joins TRBV5-1 to TRBJ1-5, with 8 nucleotides matching TRBD1. Trimming at V came to 2 bases and at J to 5 bases, leaving 6 bases not matched to a gene. The CDR3 length is 15 residues. Per the germline V gene, CDR1 is SGHRS and CDR2 is YFSETQ. For the CDR3, the DNA is TGCGCCAGCAGCTTCCAGACAGGGGCTGATCAGCCCCAGCATTTT. It codes for CASSFQTGADQPQHF.

The chain links TRBV9 to TRBJ1-1; perhaps TRBD1 as D (5 bases). Looked up from germline, CDR1 is SGDLS and CDR2 is YYNGEE. V was pared by 0 bases and J by 0 bases, with 12 bases between. CDR3 length: 16 amino acids. CDR3 loop: CASSVVGVGMNTEAFF. CDR3 DNA: TGTGCCAGCAGCGTAGTGGGGGTAGGCATGAACACTGAAGCTTTCTTT.

V and J are TRBV6-4 and TRBJ1-1; TRBD1 matches 7 bases. The CDR3 loop spans 16 amino acids. Germline lookup yields CDR1 MRHNA and CDR2 SNTAGT. V lost 3 bases and J lost 0; bases outside the gene matches: 7. The CDR3 protein is CASSESGGQLNTEAFF. The CDR3 DNA is TGTGCCAGCAGTGAAAGTGGGGGACAGTTGAACACTGAAGCTTTCTTT.

The J gene is TRBJ1-5, the V gene TRBV19; possible D gene TRBD1, 5 bases. Germline loops: CDR1 LNHDA, CDR2 SQIVND (reference sequence). CDR3 size: 17 residues. Deletions cut 6 bases from V and 0 bases from J, with 18 bases between. CDR3 in amino acids: CASSSLWTQGSNQPQHF. In DNA, the CDR3 is TGTGCCAGTAGCTCTTTATGGACACAAGGTAGCAATCAGCCCCAGCATTTT. The variable domain in full, completed from reference TRBV19 and TRBJ1-5, reads DGGITQSPKYLFRKEGQNVTLSCEQNLNHDAMYWYRQDPGQGLRLIYYSQIVNDFQKGDIAEGYSVSREKKESFPLTVTSAQKNPTAFYLCASSSLWTQGSNQPQHFGDGTRLSIL.

J is TRBJ1-3 and V is TRBV6-5; D gene uncertain. V lost 8 bases, J lost 3 bases, and 11 bases lay in between. This CDR3 spans 13 amino acids. The germline V gene has CDR1 MNHEY and CDR2 SVGAGI. CDR3 sequence reads: CASHVDGGNTIYF. In DNA, the CDR3 is TGTGCCAGCCACGTGGACGGTGGAAACACCATATATTTT.

This sequence joins TRBV7-6 and TRBJ1-5; no reliable D call. Trimming pared 1 base from V and 0 bases from J, leaving 7 bases between. Germline assignment: CDR1 SGHVS and CDR2 FNYEAQ. The CDR3 length is 15 residues. This CDR3 is CASSLEGFSNQPQHF. Here the CDR3 DNA reads TGTGCCAGCAGCTTAGAGGGATTTAGCAATCAGCCCCAGCATTTT.

This clone has only a few counts. Written as DNA, the CDR3 is TGTGCCAGCAGCTTCCAGTACACTGAAGCTTTCTTT. Its translation is CASSFQYTEAFF. The rearrangement uses TRBV11-2 and TRBJ1-1; D remains unclear. Germline CDR1 and CDR2: SGHAT and FQNNGV. Trimming removed 3 bases from V and 3 bases from J, with 5 bases in between. The CDR3 length is 12 residues. The full variable domain, with the rest looked up from reference TRBV11-2 and TRBJ1-1, is EAGVAQSPRYKIIEKRQSVAFWCNPISGHATLYWYQQILGQGPKLLIQFQNNGVVDDSQLPKDRFSAERLKGVDSTLKIQPAKLEDSAVYLCASSFQYTEAFFGQGTRLTVV.

This clone was seen only once. The rearrangement uses TRBV28 and TRBJ2-1; 12 nucleotides agree with TRBD2. The J segment lost 8 bases and the V segment lost 2 bases, leaving 10 bases of the junction unmatched. The CDR3 sequence is 17 residues long. CDR1 and CDR2 (germline): MDHEN, SYDVKM. The CDR3 here is CASSLIPASGRAYEQFF. CDR3 sequence (DNA): TGTGCCAGCAGTTTAATCCCCGCTAGCGGGAGGGCCTATGAGCAGTTCTTC.

V and J are TRBV19 and TRBJ2-1; maybe TRBD1 (5 bases). Germline CDR1 reads LNHDA; CDR2 reads SQIVND (reference sequence). The CDR3 consists of 15 residues. V was pared by 7 bases and J by 9 bases, with 22 bases between. CDR3 nucleotide sequence: TGTGCCAGTACCAATGGGGCTTTATCTGGATCTGAGCAGTTCTTC. This translates into CASTNGALSGSEQFF.

The chain is built from TRBV30 and TRBJ1-5, with 7 positions matching TRBD1. Germline CDR1 and CDR2: GTSNPN and SVGIG (reference sequence). J gave up 9 bases and V 1 base, and 6 bases lay outside the gene matches. This CDR3 spans 13 amino acids. CDR3 nucleotides: TGTGCCTGGAGTGAGGACAGGCGGCGGCCCCAGCATTTT. Translation: CAWSEDRRRPQHF.

This clone has only one observation. Distinct nucleotide sequences in the sample also encode this CDR3. This rearrangement joins TRBV6-5 to TRBJ1-5; TRBD1 might be the D (5 bases). V was pared by 0 bases and J by 5 bases, with 8 bases between. Germline V gives CDR1 MNHEY, CDR2 SVGAGI. This CDR3 contains 14 residues. As DNA, the CDR3 is TGTGCCAGCAGTTACTCAGGAGGGGATCAGCCCCAGCATTTT. The encoded protein is CASSYSGGDQPQHF.

As regards this clone: Compared with germline, one end of the junction differs, possibly owing to a read error. The chain uses TRBV6-5 and TRBJ2-3; 12 bases are a match to TRBD2. The CDR3 is made up of 13 amino acids. The V gene's germline CDR1 is MNHEY and CDR2 SVGAGI. The CDR3 region has the DNA TGTGCCAGCAGTTACTTACGGACTAGCGGGGCCATTTTT. It specifies CASSYLRTSGAIF.

This chain uses TRBV19 with TRBJ2-6; D is unclear. The CDR3 has 13 amino acids. Germline values: CDR1 LNHDA, CDR2 SQIVND (reference sequence). V lost 5 bases to trimming and J lost 0 bases, with 2 bases between them. The chain's CDR3 is CASSLSGANVLTF. As DNA, the CDR3 is TGTGCCAGTAGTCTCTCTGGGGCCAACGTCCTGACTTTC.

In this sample, this clone turned up once. The chain employs TRBV27 and TRBJ2-7; possibly TRBD2 for D (7 bases). Germline lookup yields CDR1 MNHEY and CDR2 SMNVEV (reference sequence). The V and J ends lost 5 bases and 4 bases respectively, with 18 bases between them. The CDR3 sequence is 15 residues long. CDR3 bases: TGTGCCAGCAGTAGGGGGGGGCAGGCCTCGTACGAGCAGTACTTC. Its translation is CASSRGGQASYEQYF.

The chain carries TRBV3-1 (or the pseudogene TRBV3-2) and TRBJ2-7, with D unresolved. CDR1 LGHDT and CDR2 YNNKEL come from the germline V gene (reference sequence). This CDR3 region has 17 residues. The V gene lost 0 bases and the J gene lost 4 bases, with 19 bases spanning the gap. The CDR3 reads CASSQDLGVGVDYEQYF. The CDR3 DNA sequence: TGTGCCAGCAGCCAAGATTTAGGAGTCGGAGTGGATTACGAGCAGTACTTC.

The chain links TRBV28 to TRBJ2-3; 8 positions match TRBD1. The CDR3 is 16 residues long. The V and J ends lost 5 bases and 2 bases, in that order; junction bases with no gene match: 9. The germline gives CDR1 MDHEN, CDR2 SYDVKM. The CDR3 bases are TGTGCCAGCAGTCTCCTAGGACAGGGATCCACAGATACGCAGTATTTT. Translated, it gives CASSLLGQGSTDTQYF.

The CDR3 DNA sequence: TGCGCCAGCAGCCAAGCGGGACAGGGGGCTGACCTCCACTTT. As protein: CASSQAGQGADLHF. The J gene is TRBJ1-6, the V gene TRBV4-3; 12 bases fit TRBD1. V shed 1 base and J 15 bases; nucleotides not matched to a gene: 4. Per germline, CDR1 LGHNA and CDR2 YSLEER. The CDR3 runs to 14 residues.

This clone was counted once. The chain couples TRBV7-8 to TRBJ2-5, with D perhaps assigned TRBD1 or TRBD2 (5 bases each). Looked up from germline, CDR1 is SGHVS and CDR2 is FQNEAQ. The CDR3 is 14 amino acids. Trimming left V 5 bases short and J 2 bases short, with 12 bases between. The CDR3 reads CASSPREGQETQYF. The CDR3, as DNA: TGTGCCAGCAGCCCCCGCGAGGGGCAAGAGACCCAGTACTTC.

The rearrangement links TRBV2 to TRBJ1-1, with D tentatively TRBD1 (5 bases). Germline-derived CDR1 and CDR2 are SNHLY and FYNNEI. V lost 3 bases, J lost 11 bases, and 13 bases lay in between. The CDR3 sequence is 12 residues long. The chain's CDR3 is CASSDSTVWAFF. The DNA of the CDR3 is TGTGCCAGCAGTGATTCGACAGTTTGGGCTTTCTTT.

V usage is TRBV28 and J usage is TRBJ2-7; TRBD1 agrees at 7 bases. The CDR3 has 15 amino acids. Germline CDR1 and CDR2: MDHEN and SYDVKM. V was clipped by 2 bases and J by 0 bases; unmatched bases: 4. The CDR3 here is CASSLVQGSSYEQYF. The CDR3 DNA reads TGTGCCAGCAGTTTAGTACAGGGGAGCTCCTACGAGCAGTACTTC. The variable domain in full, completed from reference TRBV28 and TRBJ2-7, reads DVKVTQSSRYLVKRTGEKVFLECVQDMDHENMFWYRQDPGLGLRLIYFSYDVKMKEKGDIPEGYSVSREKKERFSLILESASTNQTSMYLCASSLVQGSSYEQYFGPGTRLTVT.

The chain recombines TRBV15 with TRBJ1-2, with a possible D match to TRBD1 (5 bases). The CDR3 runs to 14 residues. Deletions cut 2 bases from V and 8 bases from J, with 15 bases between. Germline CDR1 LNHNV, CDR2 YYDKDF (reference sequence). The CDR3 is CATSRNEGGAGYTF. The CDR3 DNA reads as TGTGCCACCAGCAGAAACGAAGGAGGGGCCGGCTACACCTTC.

There are a few counts of this clone. The CDR3 DNA is TGTGCCAGCTCACCACGAGGGTACGAGCAGTACTTC. This translates into CASSPRGYEQYF. This chain connects TRBV18 to TRBJ2-7, with a possible D match to TRBD2 (5 bases). The germline V gene encodes CDR1 KGHSH and CDR2 LQKENI. V gave up 1 base and J gave up 4 bases, with 5 bases separating them. The CDR3 spans 12 residues.

Only one count was recorded for this clone. The J gene is TRBJ1-5, the V gene TRBV6-2 or TRBV6-3; 10 nucleotides line up with TRBD1. The junction had 4 bases not matched to a gene; V was cut back by 4 bases and J by 4 bases. CDR1 MNHEY and CDR2 SVGEGT come from the germline V gene. The CDR3 totals 15 residues. The CDR3 protein is CASSSSGQGNQPQHF. As DNA, the CDR3 is TGTGCCAGCAGTTCCTCGGGACAGGGGAATCAGCCCCAGCATTTT.

This clone rates as medium-sized. The chain employs TRBV15 and TRBJ1-4, with D unclear. Trimming stripped 0 bases from V and 7 bases from J, with 12 bases between. The CDR3 contains 15 residues. Germline V CDR1 and CDR2: LNHNV, YYDKDF (reference sequence). CDR3 DNA sequence: TGTGCCACCAGCAGAGAGGGGAGGGAATCTGAAAAACTGTTTTTT. This translates into CATSREGRESEKLFF.

The chain has TRBV7-9 and TRBJ1-1; no definite D call. CDR1 and CDR2 (germline): SEHNR, FQNEAQ (reference sequence). The CDR3 has 14 amino acids. Trimming took off 1 base at V and 2 bases at J, with 8 bases between the two ends. This CDR3 is CASSLGSGNTEAFF. In nucleotides, the CDR3 is TGTGCCAGCAGCTTAGGGTCCGGTAACACTGAAGCTTTCTTT.

The chain links TRBV2 to TRBJ2-1; 14 bases are shared with TRBD2. CDR1 SNHLY and CDR2 FYNNEI come from the germline V gene. The junction had 14 bases not matched to a gene; V was cut back by 8 bases and J by 5 bases. There are 18 residues in the CDR3. The CDR3 region is CASRGLAGVGGVDNEQFF. For the CDR3, the DNA is TGTGCCAGCCGGGGACTAGCGGGAGTAGGAGGCGTCGACAATGAGCAGTTCTTC.